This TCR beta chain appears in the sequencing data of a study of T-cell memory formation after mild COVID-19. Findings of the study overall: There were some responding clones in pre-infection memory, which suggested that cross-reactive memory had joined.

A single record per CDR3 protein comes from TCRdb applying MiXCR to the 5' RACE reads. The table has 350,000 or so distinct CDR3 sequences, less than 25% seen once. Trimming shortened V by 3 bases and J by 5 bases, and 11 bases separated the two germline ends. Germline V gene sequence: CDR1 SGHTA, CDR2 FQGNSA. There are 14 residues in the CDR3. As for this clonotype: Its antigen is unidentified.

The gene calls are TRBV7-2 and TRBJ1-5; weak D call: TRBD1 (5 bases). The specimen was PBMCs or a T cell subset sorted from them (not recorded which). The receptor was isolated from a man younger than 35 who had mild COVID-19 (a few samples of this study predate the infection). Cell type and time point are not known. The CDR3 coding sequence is TGTGCCAGCAGCTTCGGGGGGGTGGATCAGCCCCAGCATTTT. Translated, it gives CASSFGGVDQPQHF.